This T cell receptor (beta chain) was captured in a study of cytomegalovirus exposure and HLA in healthy donors listed by TCRdb under 2017. About the full investigation: An earlier analysis of 587 of the donors reported about 260 Gb of sequence data and around 120 million unique TCR beta sequences obtained from about 179 million T cells. An earlier analysis of approximately 630 of the donors applied high-throughput TCR beta sequencing to assess whether each TCR beta V gene segment acted as functional or pseudogenic. All discovery cohort repertoires had been generated on a single sequencing platform. In addition to the first cohort of hundreds of subjects, a separate validation cohort of 130 or so different subjects was used. In a later genetic analysis, genome-wide SNP genotypes for about 65% of the 666 donors were used, and that subset was treated as a discovery cohort. The study aimed to test whether cataloging public T cell receptors could reveal signatures of past pathogen exposure. An early release that covered about 600 HLA-typed donors contained approximately 290 gigabases of sequencing data and roughly 84 million unique TCR sequences. The study combined high-throughput TCR immunosequencing, statistical association of individual TCRs with disease status, and machine learning to predict cytomegalovirus infection status. To study patterns of TCR occurrence, a later analysis re-analyzed previously published TCR beta repertoires from several hundred donors and added high-resolution HLA genotyping. Among under 450 genotyped donors of the cohort, an average of about 240,000 unique TCR beta nucleotide sequences were sequenced per donor, around 20% of them non-productive. Both class I and class II loci were covered by HLA typing, at four-digit resolution. Typing coverage varied by locus: roughly 629-640 donors for A, B, C, DRB1 and DQB1; approximately 520 for DQA1; around 570 for DPA1; roughly 450 for DPB1. The study profiled the T cell repertoires of hundreds of subjects by immunosequencing and related them to cytomegalovirus serostatus. Roughly five DR-DQ haplotypes were treated as single units for association and clustering because of strong linkage in the cohort. Of the roughly 390 genotyped donors, approximately 82% fell in the genetic ancestry cluster associated with self-reported Caucasian donors. The later analysis used no new phenotypic data to find candidate immune exposures, relying instead on TCR beta sequences and their occurrence across donors. Donor age, sex, ethnicity and CMV serostatus were collected together with the repertoire data.

As to this clone: What antigen it recognizes has not been identified. Base quality data are lacking; no much larger clone is found one base away.

Clipping removes 7 bases from V and 4 bases from J, with 9 as the unmatched junction base count. According to the germline V gene (reference sequence), CDR1 reads SEHNR and CDR2 reads FQNEAQ. From the cysteine up to the phenylalanine, the CDR3 has a length of 14 residues. Of the read, only the CDR3 DNA is kept; its 42 bases are in frame from base 1. What the research found in general, with its limitations: In a later analysis, TCR association rates were found to vary across HLA loci, with the most associated TCRs seen for DRB1 alleles and the fewest for HLA-C alleles. A later analysis found that most CMV-associated TCR beta chains appeared HLA-restricted, with HLA associations seemingly driven largely by CMV exposure. In vitro tests confirmed that a few of the cytomegalovirus-associated TCR beta chains recognize cytomegalovirus antigens. Correlated functional status among segregating V segments might be attributable to linkage disequilibrium, but an unknown experimental factor could not be ruled out. CMV serostatus was the only immune exposure information available for the cohort. In a later genetic analysis, fewer N-insertions in productive TCRs were reported among donors in an Asian-associated ancestry cluster than the 666-donor mean. Strong co-occurrence of HLA alleles, especially DR and DQ, made assigning TCR associations to individual alleles difficult. Because counts were too low, some 16 rarely observed V segments, including chromosome 9 orphons, were excluded from the earlier analysis of 500 to 700 of the donors. According to the authors, the approach could potentially be generalized to other disease states and immunological phenotypes. In a later analysis, more than 15,000 TCR beta sequences were associated with specific HLA alleles at a false discovery rate of 0.05. A later analysis found that HLA-associated TCR beta chains were more clonally expanded and had lower generation probabilities than equally common non-associated chains. Presence/absence analyses assumed roughly uniform sequencing depth across donors, an assumption that may not hold. While some public TCRs were present in many individuals, most TCR sequences turned up only very rarely across donors. The classifier was reported to diagnose cytomegalovirus status with high specificity and sensitivity in both the original cohort and the validation cohort. Broadly in line with IMGT annotations, most TCR beta V segments showed up in productive rearrangements about 90% or about 30% of the time in an earlier analysis of under 700 of the donors. The study gave a list of about 160 TCR beta chains associated with cytomegalovirus. V-gene and J-gene trimming of TCR beta chains was associated with a missense DCLRE1C variant in a later genetic analysis, and the association was replicated in an independent cohort. The sequencing pipeline was judged likely to have produced a cluster of highly shared sequence variants as a technical artifact. A later analysis reported that several top co-occurrence clusters appeared linked to parvovirus B19, influenza, CMV and Epstein-Barr virus. Because HLA typing was missing for some donors at each locus, association tests included only the typed subset. Only TCR beta chains were sequenced in this cohort, and the absence of alpha or paired-chain data limited detectable features. Some IMGT-functional V segments, including TRBV6-2 and TRBV6-3, could not be distinguished by the 87-base-pair reads and were therefore excluded. A further reported finding was that TCR beta sequences accurately predicted the HLA-A and HLA-B alleles for most subjects in the first cohort.

The cohort was made up of 500 to 850 healthy bone marrow donors. Cohort members were all nominally healthy when sampled, although unrecorded immune exposures were likely present. The donor was CMV seronegative and belonged to the group of 350 or so seronegative cohort members. A peripheral blood sample was provided by each donor, and peripheral blood mononuclear cells were used for TCR beta sequencing. The Qiagen DNeasy Blood Extraction Kit was used to extract genomic DNA from the blood cell samples. The method behind the library was the immunoSEQ multiplex PCR assay. A mixture of 60 forward primers for TCR Vbeta segments and 13 reverse primers for TCR Jbeta segments was used in the multiplex PCR. A multiplex PCR assay on genomic DNA amplified the CDR3 region of rearranged TCR beta genes. The Illumina HiSeq System was used to sequence the amplified TCR beta libraries as 87-base-pair reads. Processing in the source paper ran as follows. Across the 600 to 700 repertoires, a later analysis counted approximately 83 million unique TCR beta chains, approximately 12 million of which were shared by at least two donors. Raw reads were error-corrected and collapsed into unique sequences by a nearest-neighbor algorithm in which closely related sequences were merged to remove PCR and sequencing errors. Alignment of CDR3 sequences to IMGT reference sequences was used to assign V, D and J gene segments. For a sequence to be retained, a match of at least six nucleotides was required to both a V gene segment and a J gene segment. Rearrangements were called productive when the CDR3 lacked stop codons and stayed in frame with V and J; all others were non-productive. Following IMGT convention, CDR3 was defined as the stretch from the second conserved V-encoded cysteine up to the conserved J-encoded phenylalanine. Sequences without an unambiguous match to a single V gene segment were excluded from the earlier analysis of approximately 600 of the donors. In an earlier analysis of about 590 of the donors, a V segment was called functional when productive rearrangements were above 56.7%, and segregating when the standard deviation between donors exceeded 5%. A statistical classification framework was developed to diagnose cytomegalovirus status using the catalog of TCR beta chain sequences. A later analysis assigned V and J genes by comparing TCR nucleotide sequences with IMGT/GENE-DB human TR gene sequences. The TCRdist pipeline was used in a later analysis to assign CDR3 sequences and most-parsimonious VDJ recombination scenarios. In a later analysis, each TCR beta chain was defined by its CDR3 amino acid sequence together with its V-gene family, and reads without a unique V-gene family were excluded. As a way to deal with suspected cross-contamination and a sequencing artifact, a later analysis dropped 640 or so nucleotide sequences that were highly shared and had low generation probability. A later analysis calculated a clonal expansion index for each public chain from normalized within-repertoire ranks of inferred template counts. In a later analysis, generation probabilities were computed using a VDJ recombination model fitted to out-of-frame rearrangements, and the results were checked against IGoR. In a later analysis, hypergeometric tests were used to score TCR-TCR, TCR-HLA and TCR-CMV co-occurrence, with a repertoire-size bias correction applied to TCR pairs. False discovery rates were estimated in a later analysis by permuting HLA or CMV assignments 20 times. In a later analysis, co-occurring TCRs were grouped with DBSCAN, and TCRdist sequence similarity was added when clustering was performed within HLA-allele-positive subsets. For co-occurrence clustering, repertoires with fewer than 30,000 or more than 120,000 public chains were excluded, along with five or six repertoires with anomalous nucleotide sharing. As stored in TCRdb, this immuneACCESS dataset retains in-frame rearrangements with V and J assigned. A fraction of the clones does not appear; measured against another copy, unresolved V genes explain less than half of the discrepancy, and the remainder lacks a known reason. V and J calls and clone size are given by that table; D and trimming were obtained from the DNA. This sample has 120,000 or so clones in its table, and about 80% of those were observed once. 1.8% of the sample is taken by the ten largest.

The clonotype originates from a man between 18 and 29 years old in good health and CMV-seronegative. Recombination joined TRBV7-9 with TRBJ2-5; 7 middle bases align to TRBD1. Sample: PBMCs. The nucleotides read TGTGCCAGCAACCGAGGGGGCGGGTTAGAGACCCAGTACTTC. Translated, it reads CASNRGGGLETQYF.